Below are 24 T cell receptor beta chains sequenced from a single sample in a study of cytomegalovirus exposure and HLA in healthy donors. Some clones are missing from TCRdb's copy, which holds only in-frame ones; the method was immunoSEQ multiplex PCR. The table includes approximately 160,000 clones, under 95% detected once. The sequenced sample consisted of PBMCs. These receptors originate from a woman under 30 in good health and CMV-seropositive.

A few counts support this clone. The chain links TRBV6-5 to TRBJ2-2, with TRBD2 matching 7 bases. This CDR3 has 15 amino acids. The V gene's germline CDR1 is MNHEY and CDR2 SVGAGI. V shed 6 bases, J shed 0 bases, and the junction held 4 bases outside the gene matches. The CDR3 bases are TGTGCCAGCAGGGGAGGGGTGACGAACACCGGGGAGCTGTTTTTT. Translated: CASRGGVTNTGELFF.

CDR3: CASSLAGGRGQRGYTF. In DNA form, the CDR3 reads TGTGCCAGCAGCTTGGCCGGGGGCAGGGGACAGAGGGGCTACACCTTC. This rearrangement joins TRBV5-6 to TRBJ1-2; 7 nucleotides align to TRBD1. The CDR3 runs to 16 residues. Trimming took 0 bases from V and 8 from J; bases not matched to a gene: 13. The germline CDR1 and CDR2 sequences are SGHDT and YYEEEE.

The chain employs TRBV29-1 and TRBJ2-2; 8 nucleotides agree with TRBD2. V lost 5 bases to trimming and J lost 5 bases; unmatched junction nucleotides: 4. Germline V lookup: CDR1 SQVTM, CDR2 ANQGSEA. This CDR3 comprises 13 residues. The CDR3 DNA sequence: TGCAGCGTTAGCGGGAGTCGGACCGGGGAGCTGTTTTTT. Protein product: CSVSGSRTGELFF.

The chain employs TRBV20-1 and TRBJ1-4, with 9 bases lining up with TRBD1. CDR1 is DFQATT, CDR2 SNEGSKA, per germline (reference sequence). Unmatched junction bases numbered 2, after V lost 2 bases and J lost 13 bases. The CDR3 extends over 11 amino acids. Here the CDR3 DNA reads TGCAGTGCTAGAAACAGGGGGCGACTGTTTTTT. It translates to CSARNRGRLFF.

The chain recombines TRBV7-9 with TRBJ1-1; D unclear. The germline V gene encodes CDR1 SEHNR and CDR2 FQNEAQ (reference sequence). V was clipped by 8 bases and J by 1 base, with 11 bases between them. The CDR3 is 13 amino acids. DNA of the CDR3: TGTGCCAGCGGTGACACAGCGAACACTGAAGCTTTCTTT. Translation: CASGDTANTEAFF.

The chain combines TRBV21-1 with TRBJ2-1; the listed D gene, TRBD2, was not tested against the DNA. TRBV21-1 is listed as a pseudogene. The length of the CDR3 is 15 residues. CDR3 sequence reads: CASSVRTSFGNEQFF. CDR3 nucleotides: TGTGCCAGCAGCGTACGGACTAGTTTCGGCAATGAGCAGTTCTTC.

This clone has a single count. CDR3 nucleotides: TGTGCCAGTAGTATAGATGCAGGATCTGGAAACACCATATATTTT. Encoded protein: CASSIDAGSGNTIYF. This sequence joins TRBV19 and TRBJ1-3; D is uncertain. The germline gives CDR1 LNHDA, CDR2 SQIVND (reference sequence). Trimming cost V 0 bases and J 1 base, with 7 bases left between them. The CDR3 is made up of 15 amino acids.

The rearrangement joins TRBV5-1 to TRBJ1-5; weak D call: TRBD1 (5 bases). Looked up from germline, CDR1 is SGHRS and CDR2 is YFSETQ. The CDR3 is 15 amino acids. The ends were cut back, 4 bases at V and 6 bases at J, with 17 bases in the middle. The CDR3 coding sequence is TGCGCCAGCAGCGCCTCCCAGGGCCCTGGTCAGCCCCAGCATTTT. It translates to CASSASQGPGQPQHF.

The chain has TRBV6-1 and TRBJ2-5, with 7 bases aligning to TRBD2. Germline lookup yields CDR1 MNHNS and CDR2 SASEGT. With V trimmed by 7 bases and J by 2 bases, 10 bases remained unmatched. This CDR3 contains 15 residues. CDR3 region: CASTPLLATQETQYF. For the CDR3, the DNA is TGTGCCAGCACCCCGCTACTAGCGACTCAAGAGACCCAGTACTTC.

The rearrangement links TRBV12-5 to TRBJ1-2; 10 bases line up with TRBD1. This CDR3 has 13 residues. The ends lost 6 bases at V and 8 bases at J; junction bases unmatched: 6. CDR1 and CDR2 (germline): LGHNT, FRNRAP. CDR3 region: CASGMDRGKGYTF. The CDR3 nucleotides are TGTGCTAGTGGCATGGACAGGGGGAAGGGCTACACCTTC.

The CDR3 bases are TGTGCCAGCATGCGGTATTGGAGACAGGGGGCGGATGGCTACACCTTC. This encodes CASMRYWRQGADGYTF. This chain uses TRBV27 with TRBJ1-2, with TRBD1 identical over 10 bases. The V gene's germline CDR1 is MNHEY and CDR2 SMNVEV (reference sequence). The CDR3 contains 16 residues. With 7 bases clipped from V and 6 bases from J, the junction kept 14 bases outside the gene matches.

The chain recombines TRBV15 with TRBJ1-2, with D perhaps matching TRBD1 (6 bases). This CDR3 is built from 15 residues. V was clipped by 3 bases and J by 3 bases, with 14 bases between them. Germline V lookup: CDR1 LNHNV, CDR2 YYDKDF (reference sequence). The CDR3 bases are TGTGCCACCAGCAGTCTACAGGGTAGTGACTATGGCTACACCTTC. Amino acid sequence: CATSSLQGSDYGYTF.

V is TRBV2 and J is TRBJ1-5; D possibly corresponds to TRBD1 (6 bases). V lost 7 bases and J 6 bases, leaving 16 bases between the germline ends. Germline CDR1 and CDR2: SNHLY and FYNNEI. CDR3 size: 14 residues. In nucleotides, the CDR3 is TGTGCCAGCACGGTAACAGGGATCGGTCAGCCCCAGCATTTT. Translated, it gives CASTVTGIGQPQHF.

The chain carries TRBV11-1 and TRBJ1-6; no clear D gene. The ends were cut back, 2 bases at V and 10 bases at J, with 9 bases in the middle. The germline V gene has CDR1 SGHAT and CDR2 FQDESV (reference sequence). The CDR3 runs to 13 residues. In DNA, the CDR3 is TGTGCCAGCAGCTTATTTGTTAAATCACCCCTCCACTTT. It codes for CASSLFVKSPLHF.

The genes are TRBV11-2 and TRBJ2-7, with 15 bases that match TRBD2. Unmatched junction bases numbered 5, after V lost 1 base and J lost 4 bases. The CDR3 has 17 residues. CDR1 SGHAT and CDR2 FQNNGV come from the germline V gene. The DNA of the CDR3 is TGTGCCAGCAGCTTAGGCCCGGGACTAGCGGGAGGTTACGAGCAGTACTTC. Protein product: CASSLGPGLAGGYEQYF.

The chain combines TRBV23-1 with TRBJ1-1; D ambiguous. TRBV23-1 is marked as an open reading frame, function uncertain. V lost 0 bases and J lost 0, with 14 bases in between. CDR3 size: 17 residues. In DNA, the CDR3 is TGCGCCAGCAGTCAATCGCTTGGCCCGCCCATGAACACTGAAGCTTTCTTT. Amino acids: CASSQSLGPPMNTEAFF.

The chain links TRBV4-1 to TRBJ2-1, with D perhaps matching TRBD2 (7 bases). V was pared by 0 bases and J by 4 bases, with 19 bases between. The length of the CDR3 is 18 residues. CDR1 is MGHRA and CDR2 is YSYEKL in the germline V gene. The DNA for the CDR3 is TGCGCCAGCAGCCAAGAAGGTATCGGGGGGCCGACTTACAATGAGCAGTTCTTC. Its translation: CASSQEGIGGPTYNEQFF.

V usage is TRBV5-1 and J usage is TRBJ2-1; 11 bases agree with TRBD2. The CDR3 runs 17 residues. The germline V gene has CDR1 SGHRS and CDR2 YFSETQ. J gave up 8 bases and V 1 base, and 11 bases lay outside the gene matches. CDR3 sequence: CASSLLTSGSYSHEQFF. The CDR3 nucleotides read TGCGCCAGCAGCTTGCTAACTAGCGGGAGCTATTCCCATGAGCAGTTCTTC.

The V and J genes are TRBV27 and TRBJ1-2, with TRBD1 as a possible D gene (6 bases). The V and J ends lost 2 bases and 7 bases respectively, with 17 bases between them. The CDR3 contains 15 residues. The germline V gene encodes CDR1 MNHEY and CDR2 SMNVEV (reference sequence). CDR3 residues: CASSLVGGEGGGYTF. CDR3 bases: TGTGCCAGCAGTTTAGTTGGGGGCGAGGGCGGTGGCTACACCTTC.

The chain combines TRBV9 with TRBJ2-2, with 7 bases identical to TRBD1. From germline, CDR1 is SGDLS and CDR2 YYNGEE. J was trimmed by 2 bases and V by 4 bases; bases with no gene match: 5. This CDR3 region has 15 residues. As DNA, the CDR3 is TGTGCCAGCAGCCCGCGACAGGGAAACACCGGGGAGCTGTTTTTT. This encodes CASSPRQGNTGELFF.

With regard to this clone: A junction boundary mismatches the germline segment, possibly from a read error. In DNA, the CDR3 is TGTGCCAGCAGCTTAGGCCAGGACAGACCCGATAACTTC. Translated, it gives CASSLGQDRPDNF. This chain uses TRBV11-2 with TRBJ2-7; a possible D gene is TRBD1 (6 bases). The V gene's germline CDR1 is SGHAT and CDR2 FQNNGV. The CDR3 is made up of 13 amino acids.

This chain joins TRBV27 and TRBJ1-5; D is possibly TRBD1 (6 bases). The CDR3 sequence is 13 residues long. CDR1 and CDR2 from the germline V gene are MNHEY and SMNVEV (reference sequence). Trimming took 2 bases from V and 4 from J, leaving 6 bases between them. The DNA of the CDR3 is TGTGCCAGCAGTTTAACAGGGAATCAGCCCCAGCATTTT. This translates into CASSLTGNQPQHF.

The rearrangement links TRBV5-1 to TRBJ1-2; TRBD1 aligns across 10 bases. This CDR3 spans 14 amino acids. Germline V CDR1 and CDR2: SGHRS, YFSETQ. V lost 5 bases, J lost 3 bases, and 4 bases stayed unmatched. The CDR3 coding sequence is TGCGCCAGCAGTTATGGGACAGGGGACTATGGCTACACCTTC. As protein: CASSYGTGDYGYTF.

This sequence joins TRBV27 and TRBJ2-3; possibly TRBD2 for D (5 bases). The germline gives CDR1 MNHEY, CDR2 SMNVEV (reference sequence). The germline V and J ends were trimmed by 2 bases and 5 bases, with 5 bases remaining between them. The CDR3 is made up of 12 amino acids. The CDR3 region has the DNA TGTGCCAGCAGTTTAGCGGGAGATACGCAGTATTTT. This translates into CASSLAGDTQYF.